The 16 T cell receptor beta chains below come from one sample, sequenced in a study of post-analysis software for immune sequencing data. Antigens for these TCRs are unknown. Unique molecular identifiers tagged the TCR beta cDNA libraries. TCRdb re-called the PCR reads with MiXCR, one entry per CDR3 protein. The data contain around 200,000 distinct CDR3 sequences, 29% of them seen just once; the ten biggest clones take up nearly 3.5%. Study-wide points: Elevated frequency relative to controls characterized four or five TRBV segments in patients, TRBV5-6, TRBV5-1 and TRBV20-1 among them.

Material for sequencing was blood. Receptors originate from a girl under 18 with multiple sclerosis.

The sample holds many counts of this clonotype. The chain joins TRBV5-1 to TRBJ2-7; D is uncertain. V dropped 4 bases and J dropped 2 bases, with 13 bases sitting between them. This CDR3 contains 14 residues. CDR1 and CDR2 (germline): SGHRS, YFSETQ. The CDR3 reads CASSQRTDPYEQYF. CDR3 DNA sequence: TGCGCCAGCAGCCAAAGGACGGACCCCTACGAGCAGTACTTC.

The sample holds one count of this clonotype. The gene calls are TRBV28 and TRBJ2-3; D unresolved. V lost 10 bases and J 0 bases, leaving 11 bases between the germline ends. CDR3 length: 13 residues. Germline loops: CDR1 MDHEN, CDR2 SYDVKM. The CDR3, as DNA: TGTGCCACCTGCCTGACTAGCACAGATACGCAGTATTTT. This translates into CATCLTSTDTQYF.

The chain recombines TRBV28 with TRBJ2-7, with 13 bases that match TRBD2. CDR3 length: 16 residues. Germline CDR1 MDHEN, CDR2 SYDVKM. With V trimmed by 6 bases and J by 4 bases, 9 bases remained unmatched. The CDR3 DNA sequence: TGTGCCAGCAGCCATGGACTAGCGGGAGCGTCATACGAGCAGTACTTC. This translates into CASSHGLAGASYEQYF.

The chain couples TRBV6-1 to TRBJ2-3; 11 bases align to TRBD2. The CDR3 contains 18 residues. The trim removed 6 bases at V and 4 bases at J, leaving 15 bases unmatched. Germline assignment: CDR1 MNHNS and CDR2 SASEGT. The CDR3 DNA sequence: TGTGCCAGCAGGGGTCCTTCTAGCGGGAGGTGGGGCCCAGATACGCAGTATTTT. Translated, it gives CASRGPSSGRWGPDTQYF.

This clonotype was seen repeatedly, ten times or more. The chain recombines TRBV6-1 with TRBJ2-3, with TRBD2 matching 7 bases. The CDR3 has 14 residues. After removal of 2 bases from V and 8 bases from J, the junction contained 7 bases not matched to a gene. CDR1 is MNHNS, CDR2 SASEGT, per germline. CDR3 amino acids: CASSEMTSLGTQYF. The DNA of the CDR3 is TGTGCCAGCAGTGAAATGACTAGCCTTGGTACGCAGTATTTT.

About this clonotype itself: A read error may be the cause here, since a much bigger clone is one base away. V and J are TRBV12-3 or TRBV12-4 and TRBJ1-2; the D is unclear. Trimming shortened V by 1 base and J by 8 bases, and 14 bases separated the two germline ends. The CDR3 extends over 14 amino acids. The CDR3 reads CASSLEGQAHGYTF. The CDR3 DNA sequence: TGTGCCAGCAGTTTAGAAGGCCAGGCCCACGGCTACACCTTC.

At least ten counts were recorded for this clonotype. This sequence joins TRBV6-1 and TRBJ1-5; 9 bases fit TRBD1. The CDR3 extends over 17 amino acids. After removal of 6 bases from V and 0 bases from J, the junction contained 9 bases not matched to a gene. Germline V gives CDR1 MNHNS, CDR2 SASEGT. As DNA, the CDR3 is TGTGCCAGCAGCTCGACAGGGGGGTGGTATAGCAATCAGCCCCAGCATTTT. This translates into CASSSTGGWYSNQPQHF.

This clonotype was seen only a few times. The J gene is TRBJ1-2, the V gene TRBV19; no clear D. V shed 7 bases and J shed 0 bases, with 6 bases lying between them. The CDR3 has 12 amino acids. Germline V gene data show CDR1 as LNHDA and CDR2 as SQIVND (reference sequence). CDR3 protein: CASNEANYGYTF. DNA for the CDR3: TGTGCCAGTAATGAGGCTAACTATGGCTACACCTTC.

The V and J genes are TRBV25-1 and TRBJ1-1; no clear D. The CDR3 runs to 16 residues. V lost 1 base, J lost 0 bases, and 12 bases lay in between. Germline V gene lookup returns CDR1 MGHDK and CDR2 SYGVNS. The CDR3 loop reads CASSEFVRPMNTEAFF. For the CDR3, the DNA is TGTGCCAGCAGTGAATTCGTCAGGCCCATGAACACTGAAGCTTTCTTT.

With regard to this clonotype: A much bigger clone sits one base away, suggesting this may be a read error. The CDR3, as DNA: TGCAGTGCTAGTCAACGCACAGATGCGCAGTATTTT. It encodes CSASQRTDAQYF. V gene TRBV20-1 combines with J gene TRBJ2-3, with unresolved D. This CDR3 is built from 12 residues. The germline gives CDR1 DFQATT, CDR2 SNEGSKA (reference sequence).

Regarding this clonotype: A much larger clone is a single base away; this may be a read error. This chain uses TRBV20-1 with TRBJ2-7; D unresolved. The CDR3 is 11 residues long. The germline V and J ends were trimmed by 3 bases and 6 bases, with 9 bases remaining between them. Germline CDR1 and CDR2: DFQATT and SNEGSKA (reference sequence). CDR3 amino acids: CSARDKVEQYF. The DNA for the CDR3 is TGCAGTGCTAGGGATAAGGTCGAGCAGTACTTC.

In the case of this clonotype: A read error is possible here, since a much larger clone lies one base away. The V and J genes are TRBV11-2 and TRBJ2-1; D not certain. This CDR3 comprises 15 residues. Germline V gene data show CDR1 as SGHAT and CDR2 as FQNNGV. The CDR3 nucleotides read TGTGTCAGCAGCTTACAGAAGAGCTCCTACAATGAGCAGTTCTTC. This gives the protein CVSSLQKSSYNEQFF.

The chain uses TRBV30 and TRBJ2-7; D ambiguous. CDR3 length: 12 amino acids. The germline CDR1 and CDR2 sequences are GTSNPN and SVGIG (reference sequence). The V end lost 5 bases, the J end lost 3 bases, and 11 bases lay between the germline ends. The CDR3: CAWDTNGYEQYF. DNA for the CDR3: TGTGCCTGGGACACGAACGGCTACGAGCAGTACTTC.

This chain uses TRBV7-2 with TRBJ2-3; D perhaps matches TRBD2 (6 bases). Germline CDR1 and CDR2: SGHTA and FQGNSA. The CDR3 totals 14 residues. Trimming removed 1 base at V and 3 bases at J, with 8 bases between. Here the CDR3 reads CASSLVGGTDTQYF. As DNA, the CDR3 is TGTGCCAGCAGCTTAGTAGGAGGGACAGATACGCAGTATTTT.

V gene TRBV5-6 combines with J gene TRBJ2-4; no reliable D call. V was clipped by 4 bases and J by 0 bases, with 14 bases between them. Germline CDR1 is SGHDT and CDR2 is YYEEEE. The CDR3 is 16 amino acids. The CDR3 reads CASSPRRALAKNIQYF. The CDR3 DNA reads TGTGCCAGCAGCCCGCGAAGGGCGTTAGCCAAAAACATTCAGTACTTC.

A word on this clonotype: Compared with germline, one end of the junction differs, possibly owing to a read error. Here the CDR3 reads CVSSLQGLAEKLFF. The CDR3 coding sequence is TGCGTCAGCAGCTTACAGGGCCTGGCTGAAAAACTGTTTTTT. The gene calls are TRBV5-1 and TRBJ1-4, with a tentative D call TRBD1 (6 bases). CDR3 length equals 14 residues. Germline values: CDR1 SGHRS, CDR2 YFSETQ.